A single sample gave rise to the 20 T cell receptor beta chains below, sequenced in a study of shared clonotypes between healthy human individuals. Here immunoSEQ multiplex PCR was the method, and the copy in TCRdb shows in-frame clones only, minus some. Of millions of clones listed, about 95% are singletons. The material sequenced was naive CD4+ T cells sorted from blood. Subset defined: CD45RA+ positively selected. The source of these receptors is a man between 18 and 35 years old in good health.

The sample holds one count of this clone. The gene calls are TRBV7-2 and TRBJ2-3; no reliable D call. In germline, CDR1 is SGHTA, CDR2 FQGNSA. The V and J ends lost 5 bases and 2 bases respectively, with 5 bases between them. This CDR3 is 12 amino acids long. CDR3 DNA sequence: TGTGCCAGCAGCGCTGTCACAGATACGCAGTATTTT. Amino acids: CASSAVTDTQYF.

CDR3 loop: CAWSEDRANTEAFF. CDR3 sequence (DNA): TGTGCCTGGAGTGAAGACAGGGCTAACACTGAAGCTTTCTTT. This rearrangement joins TRBV30 to TRBJ1-1, with 7 bases that match TRBD1. The CDR3 sequence is 14 residues long. Trimming removed 1 base from V and 2 bases from J; junction bases left unmatched: 4. Germline lookup yields CDR1 GTSNPN and CDR2 SVGIG (reference sequence).

With regard to this clone: Other DNA sequences in the same sample also yield this CDR3. This CDR3 is CASSLAGGNEQFF. CDR3 DNA: TGTGCCAGCAGCTTAGCAGGGGGGAATGAGCAGTTCTTC. J is TRBJ2-1 and V is TRBV7-9, with D perhaps assigned TRBD1 or TRBD2 (6 bases each). CDR1 and CDR2 from the germline V gene are SEHNR and FQNEAQ (reference sequence). V dropped 0 bases and J dropped 7 bases, with 7 bases sitting between them. CDR3 length: 13 amino acids.

The chain recombines TRBV5-6 with TRBJ1-2, with 9 bases aligning to TRBD1. Germline loops: CDR1 SGHDT, CDR2 YYEEEE. Trimming took 2 bases from V and 5 from J; bases not matched to a gene: 7. The CDR3 is made up of 15 amino acids. The CDR3 nucleotides are TGTGCCAGCAGCTTTAGGGACAGGGAGATATATGGCTACACCTTC. Residues: CASSFRDREIYGYTF.

The rearrangement uses TRBV6-1 and TRBJ1-1; 8 bases match TRBD1. This CDR3 region has 14 residues. Trimming at V came to 7 bases and at J to 6 bases, leaving 10 bases not matched to a gene. Germline V gene sequence: CDR1 MNHNS, CDR2 SASEGT. CDR3 sequence: CASTEDRGGPEAFF. Written as DNA, the CDR3 is TGTGCCAGCACCGAAGACAGGGGAGGGCCTGAAGCTTTCTTT.

The J gene is TRBJ2-2, the V gene TRBV4-1, with 11 positions matching TRBD2. V shed 5 bases and J 1 base; nucleotides not matched to a gene: 9. Germline lookup yields CDR1 MGHRA and CDR2 YSYEKL. The CDR3 has 18 amino acids. The CDR3 spells CASSRDIAGGRNTGELFF. CDR3 coding DNA: TGCGCCAGCAGCAGGGACATAGCGGGAGGGCGGAACACCGGGGAGCTGTTTTTT.

In its sample, this clone was seen once. The chain is built from TRBV11-2 and TRBJ2-3; 14 bases are shared with TRBD2. The CDR3 covers 15 residues. With 5 bases clipped from V and 5 bases from J, the junction kept 3 bases outside the gene matches. Germline V lookup: CDR1 SGHAT, CDR2 FQNNGV. The CDR3: CASSPGLAGVDTQYF. In DNA, the CDR3 is TGTGCCAGCAGCCCGGGACTAGCGGGAGTAGATACGCAGTATTTT. Complete variable domain (other parts from reference TRBV11-2 and TRBJ2-3): EAGVAQSPRYKIIEKRQSVAFWCNPISGHATLYWYQQILGQGPKLLIQFQNNGVVDDSQLPKDRFSAERLKGVDSTLKIQPAKLEDSAVYLCASSPGLAGVDTQYFGPGTRLTVL.

This chain joins TRBV5-4 and TRBJ1-2; D is unresolved. This CDR3 contains 14 residues. The V gene lost 0 bases and the J gene lost 7 bases, with 13 bases spanning the gap. CDR1 and CDR2 (germline): SGHNT, YYREEE (reference sequence). The CDR3 DNA is TGTGCCAGCAGCTTGGAGGTAGCCTCGGGTGGCTACACCTTC. It specifies CASSLEVASGGYTF.

This chain joins TRBV30 and TRBJ2-4, with TRBD1 as a possible D gene (5 bases). Looked up from germline, CDR1 is GTSNPN and CDR2 is SVGIG (reference sequence). The CDR3 contains 12 residues. V lost 5 bases and J 2 bases, leaving 7 bases between the germline ends. The CDR3 spells CAWGHTKNIQYF. CDR3 bases: TGTGCCTGGGGACATACCAAAAACATTCAGTACTTC.

The rearrangement uses TRBV10-3 and TRBJ1-1; 8 bases fit TRBD1. This CDR3 has 16 amino acids. V dropped 0 bases and J dropped 7; count of bases not matched to a gene: 10. The germline gives CDR1 ENHRY, CDR2 SYGVKD. In nucleotides, the CDR3 is TGTGCCATCAGTGAGTCAGCCGGGACAGGATACTATGAAGCTTTCTTT. This translates into CAISESAGTGYYEAFF.

The gene calls are TRBV27 and TRBJ1-2, with 10 nucleotides matching TRBD1. Germline V gives CDR1 MNHEY, CDR2 SMNVEV (reference sequence). CDR3 length: 14 residues. V lost 6 bases, J lost 7 bases, and 8 bases stayed unmatched. The CDR3 DNA follows: TGTGCCAGCAGGGCCAGACAGGGGGCGGGTGGCTACACCTTC. This translates into CASRARQGAGGYTF.

The gene calls are TRBV30 and TRBJ1-5; D is unclear. The CDR3 length is 13 residues. Per germline, CDR1 GTSNPN and CDR2 SVGIG (reference sequence). Trimming left V 0 bases short and J 6 bases short, with 9 bases between. The CDR3 reads CAWSVIEGQPQHF. The CDR3 coding sequence is TGTGCCTGGAGTGTTATTGAGGGTCAGCCCCAGCATTTT.

Points on this clone: This same CDR3 is encoded by further DNA sequences in the sample. V gene TRBV5-1 combines with J gene TRBJ1-2; the D gene is possibly TRBD1 (5 bases). The V end was cut by 4 bases, the J end by 3 bases, with 10 bases between. The CDR3 runs 13 residues. Germline CDR1 reads SGHRS; CDR2 reads YFSETQ. The CDR3 protein is CASSPTGDYGYTF. DNA of the CDR3: TGCGCCAGCAGCCCCACAGGAGACTATGGCTACACCTTC.

This sequence joins TRBV5-1 and TRBJ1-4; perhaps TRBD1 as D (6 bases). Trimming took off 2 bases at V and 8 bases at J, with 16 bases between the two ends. This CDR3 contains 15 residues. Germline CDR1 reads SGHRS; CDR2 reads YFSETQ. Written as DNA, the CDR3 is TGCGCCAGCAGCTTAAATACAGGGTCAGGCGAAAAACTGTTTTTT. Translated: CASSLNTGSGEKLFF.

The chain has TRBV30 and TRBJ1-6, with TRBD1 identical over 7 bases. V lost 5 bases to trimming and J lost 7 bases; unmatched junction nucleotides: 5. Per the germline V gene, CDR1 is GTSNPN and CDR2 is SVGIG (reference sequence). The CDR3 covers 13 residues. The CDR3 reads CAWHRDSNSPLHF. DNA for the CDR3: TGTGCCTGGCACCGGGACAGCAATTCACCCCTCCACTTT.

The V and J genes are TRBV5-4 and TRBJ2-5, with TRBD2 identical over 8 bases. CDR1 and CDR2 from the germline V gene are SGHNT and YYREEE (reference sequence). J was trimmed by 3 bases and V by 0 bases; bases with no gene match: 7. The CDR3 runs to 16 residues. CDR3 nucleotides: TGTGCCAGCAGCTTGGCTGGTAGCGGGACAAAAGAGACCCAGTACTTC. This encodes CASSLAGSGTKETQYF. Variable domain in full (rest from reference TRBV5-4 and TRBJ2-5): ETGVTQSPTHLIKTRGQQVTLRCSSQSGHNTVSWYQQALGQGPQFIFQYYREEENGRGNFPPRFSGLQFPNYSSELNVNALELDDSALYLCASSLAGSGTKETQYFGPGTRLLVL.

V usage is TRBV5-1 and J usage is TRBJ1-1, with a tentative D call TRBD1 (5 bases). CDR3 length: 15 amino acids. V lost 0 bases and J lost 1, with 10 bases in between. The germline V gene has CDR1 SGHRS and CDR2 YFSETQ. In DNA, the CDR3 is TGCGCCAGCAGCTTGGGGGACTTCAGGAACACTGAAGCTTTCTTT. Translated, it gives CASSLGDFRNTEAFF.

The J gene is TRBJ2-2, the V gene TRBV5-1; 8 bases map to TRBD2. Germline V gene data show CDR1 as SGHRS and CDR2 as YFSETQ. The CDR3 spans 16 residues. Unmatched junction bases numbered 9, after V lost 1 base and J lost 7 bases. The CDR3 nucleotides are TGCGCCAGCAGCTTGCTGCTCCCGACTAGCGTCGGGGAGCTGTTTTTT. Amino acid sequence: CASSLLLPTSVGELFF.

The chain is built from TRBV5-6 and TRBJ1-1; no firm D call. The V gene lost 4 bases and the J gene lost 0 bases, with 10 bases spanning the gap. The CDR3 has 14 residues. From germline, CDR1 is SGHDT and CDR2 YYEEEE. CDR3 sequence (DNA): TGTGCCAGCAGCCGTTTAGACTTGAACACTGAAGCTTTCTTT. It specifies CASSRLDLNTEAFF.

The CDR3 bases are TGTGCCAGTAGTATCAGACAGGGGTTGAGCTACGAGCAGTACTTC. It encodes CASSIRQGLSYEQYF. This chain links TRBV19 with TRBJ2-7; 8 nucleotides agree with TRBD1. The CDR3 has 15 amino acids. The germline CDR1 and CDR2 sequences are LNHDA and SQIVND (reference sequence). J was trimmed by 3 bases and V by 3 bases; bases with no gene match: 7.